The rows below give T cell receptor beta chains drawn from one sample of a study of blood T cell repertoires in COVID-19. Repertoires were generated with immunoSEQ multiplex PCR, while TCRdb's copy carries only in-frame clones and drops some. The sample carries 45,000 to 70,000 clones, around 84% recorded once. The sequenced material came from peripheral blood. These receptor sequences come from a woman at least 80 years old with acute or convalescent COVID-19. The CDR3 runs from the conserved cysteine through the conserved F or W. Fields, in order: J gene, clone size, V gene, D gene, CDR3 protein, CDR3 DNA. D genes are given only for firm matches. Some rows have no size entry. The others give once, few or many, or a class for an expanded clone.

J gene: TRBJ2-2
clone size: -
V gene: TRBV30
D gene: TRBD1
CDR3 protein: CARRRGQGASGELFF
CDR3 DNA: TGTGCCAGGCGTCGTGGTCAGGGGGCTTCCGGGGAGCTGTTTTTT

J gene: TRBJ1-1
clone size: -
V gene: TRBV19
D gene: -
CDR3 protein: CASSIREAVNTEAFF
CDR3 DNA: TGTGCCAGTAGTATCCGGGAGGCGGTGAACACTGAAGCTTTCTTT

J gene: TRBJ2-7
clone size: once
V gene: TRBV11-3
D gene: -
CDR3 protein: CASSLGLGPYEQYF
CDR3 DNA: TGTGCCAGCAGCTTAGGATTGGGCCCCTACGAGCAGTACTTC

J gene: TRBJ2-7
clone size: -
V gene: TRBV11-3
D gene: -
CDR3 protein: CASSLGRGYLYEQYF
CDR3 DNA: TGTGCCAGCAGCTTAGGACGGGGGTATCTCTACGAGCAGTACTTC

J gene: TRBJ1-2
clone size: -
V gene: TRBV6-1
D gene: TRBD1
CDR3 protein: CASSDWDRGSNGYTF
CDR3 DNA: TGTGCCAGCAGTGATTGGGACAGGGGGTCGAATGGCTACACCTTC

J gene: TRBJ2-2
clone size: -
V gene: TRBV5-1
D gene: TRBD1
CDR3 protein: CASSLGTGGYTGELFF
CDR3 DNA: TGCGCCAGCAGCTTGGGGACAGGGGGCTACACCGGGGAGCTGTTTTTT

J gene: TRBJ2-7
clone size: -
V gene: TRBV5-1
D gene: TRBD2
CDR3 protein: CASSHSSSRGDEQYF
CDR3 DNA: TGCGCCAGCAGCCACAGTTCCTCGCGGGGGGACGAGCAGTACTTC

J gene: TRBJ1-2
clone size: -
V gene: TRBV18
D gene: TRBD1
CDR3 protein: CASSPMGQDSGYGYTF
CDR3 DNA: TGTGCCAGCTCACCGATGGGACAGGACAGCGGCTATGGCTACACCTTC

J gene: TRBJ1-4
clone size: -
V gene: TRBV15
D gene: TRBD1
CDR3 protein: CATSREKTGVGKLFF
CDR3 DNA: TGTGCCACCAGCAGAGAGAAGACAGGGGTGGGAAAACTGTTTTTT

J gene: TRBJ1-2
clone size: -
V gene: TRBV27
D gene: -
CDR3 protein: CASSFQGRARGIPNYGYTF
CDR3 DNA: TGTGCCAGCAGTTTCCAAGGGAGGGCTAGAGGGATCCCCAACTATGGCTACACCTTC

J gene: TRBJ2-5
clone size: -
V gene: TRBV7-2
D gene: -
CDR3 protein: CASSLGGGGAGETQYF
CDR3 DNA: TGTGCCAGCAGCTTAGGGGGCGGAGGGGCAGGGGAGACCCAGTACTTC

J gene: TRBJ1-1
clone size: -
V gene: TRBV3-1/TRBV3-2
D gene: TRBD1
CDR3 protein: CASSPQGGSNTEAFF
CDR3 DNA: TGTGCCAGCAGCCCCCAGGGGGGATCGAACACTGAAGCTTTCTTT

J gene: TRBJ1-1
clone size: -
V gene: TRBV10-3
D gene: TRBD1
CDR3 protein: CAIKGSGTGAEAFF
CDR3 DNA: TGTGCCATCAAAGGGTCCGGGACAGGCGCTGAAGCTTTCTTT

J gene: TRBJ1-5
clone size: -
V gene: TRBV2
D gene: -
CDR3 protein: CASSESGGHQPQHF
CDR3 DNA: TGTGCCAGCAGTGAATCGGGAGGGCATCAGCCCCAGCATTTT

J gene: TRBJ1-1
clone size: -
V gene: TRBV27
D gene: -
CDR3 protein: CASSPGSGGDAFF
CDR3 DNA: TGTGCCAGCAGTCCCGGTAGTGGGGGCGATGCTTTCTTT

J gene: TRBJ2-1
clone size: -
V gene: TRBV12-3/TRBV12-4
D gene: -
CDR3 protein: CASSARTYNEQFF
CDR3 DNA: TGTGCCAGCAGTGCGAGAACCTACAATGAGCAGTTCTTC

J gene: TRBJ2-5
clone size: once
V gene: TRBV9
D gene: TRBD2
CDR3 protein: CASSVSISTGASGGETQYF
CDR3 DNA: TGTGCCAGCAGCGTCTCAATCTCCACGGGGGCTAGCGGGGGAGAGACCCAGTACTTC

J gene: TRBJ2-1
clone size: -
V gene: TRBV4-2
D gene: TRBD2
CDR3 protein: CASKGLAGGDTHSYNEQFF
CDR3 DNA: TGTGCCAGCAAGGGACTAGCGGGGGGGGATACTCACTCCTACAATGAGCAGTTCTTC

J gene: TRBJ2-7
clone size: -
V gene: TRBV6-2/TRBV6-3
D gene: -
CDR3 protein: CASSYSRVLGLARVEQYF
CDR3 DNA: TGTGCCAGCAGTTACTCGAGGGTCCTCGGGCTAGCCCGTGTCGAGCAGTACTTC

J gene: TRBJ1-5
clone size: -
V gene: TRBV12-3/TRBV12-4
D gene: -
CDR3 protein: CASSFYNQPQHF
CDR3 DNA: TGTGCCAGCAGTTTTTACAATCAGCCCCAGCATTTT

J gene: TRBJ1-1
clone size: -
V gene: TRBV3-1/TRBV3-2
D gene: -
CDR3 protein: CASSQTGSNTEAFF
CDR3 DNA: TGTGCCAGCAGCCAAACAGGGTCAAACACTGAAGCTTTCTTT

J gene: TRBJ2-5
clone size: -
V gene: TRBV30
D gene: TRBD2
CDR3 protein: CAWSAGGPVETQYF
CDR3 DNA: TGTGCCTGGAGTGCGGGGGGGCCGGTGGAGACCCAGTACTTC

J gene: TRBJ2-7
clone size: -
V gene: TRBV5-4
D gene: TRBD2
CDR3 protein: CASKLAGGPYEQYF
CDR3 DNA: TGTGCCAGCAAACTAGCGGGGGGGCCCTACGAGCAGTACTTC

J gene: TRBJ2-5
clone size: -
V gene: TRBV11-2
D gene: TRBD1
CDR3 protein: CASSPDREETQYF
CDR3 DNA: TGTGCCAGCAGCCCGGACAGGGAAGAGACCCAGTACTTC

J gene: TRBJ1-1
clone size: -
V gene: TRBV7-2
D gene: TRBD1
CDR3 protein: CASSGHRGTEAFF
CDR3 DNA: TGTGCCAGCAGCGGTCACAGGGGTACTGAAGCTTTCTTT

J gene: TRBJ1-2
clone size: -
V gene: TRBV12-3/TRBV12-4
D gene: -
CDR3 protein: CASSFGQYGYTF
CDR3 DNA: TGTGCCAGCAGTTTTGGGCAGTATGGCTACACCTTC

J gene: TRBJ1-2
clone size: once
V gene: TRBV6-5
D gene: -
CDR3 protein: CASKGVGNYGYTF
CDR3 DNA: TGTGCCAGCAAGGGGGTAGGGAACTATGGCTACACCTTC

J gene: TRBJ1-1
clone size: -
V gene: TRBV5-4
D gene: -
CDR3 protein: CASSREAGEVTEAFF
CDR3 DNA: TGTGCCAGCAGCCGGGAGGCCGGCGAGGTCACTGAAGCTTTCTTT

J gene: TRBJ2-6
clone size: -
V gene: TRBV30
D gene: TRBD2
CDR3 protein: CAWSVAGISGANVLTF
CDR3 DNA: TGTGCCTGGAGTGTAGCGGGAATCTCTGGGGCCAACGTCCTGACTTTC

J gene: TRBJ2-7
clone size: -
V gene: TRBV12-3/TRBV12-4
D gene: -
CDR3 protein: CASSLQGLNEQYF
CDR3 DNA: TGTGCCAGCAGTTTACAGGGCTTGAACGAGCAGTACTTC

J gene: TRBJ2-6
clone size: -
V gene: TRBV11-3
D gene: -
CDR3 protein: CASSFGTAGANVLTF
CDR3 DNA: TGTGCCAGCAGCTTTGGCACAGCTGGGGCCAACGTCCTGACTTTC

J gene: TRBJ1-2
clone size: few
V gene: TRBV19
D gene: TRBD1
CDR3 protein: CASTAGDGTGGNGYTF
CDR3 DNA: TGTGCCAGTACTGCCGGAGATGGGACAGGGGGCAATGGCTACACCTTC

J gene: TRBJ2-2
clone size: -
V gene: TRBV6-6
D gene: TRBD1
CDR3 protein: CASSPRGGQGRSGELFF
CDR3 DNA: TGTGCCAGCAGTCCCCGAGGAGGACAGGGGCGAAGCGGGGAGCTGTTTTTT

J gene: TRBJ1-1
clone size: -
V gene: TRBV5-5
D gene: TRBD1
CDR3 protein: CASSLAPGQVNTEAFF
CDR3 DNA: TGTGCCAGCAGCTTGGCGCCCGGACAGGTCAACACTGAAGCTTTCTTT

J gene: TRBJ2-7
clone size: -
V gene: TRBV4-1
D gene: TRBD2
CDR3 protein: CASSLLGGGNEQYF
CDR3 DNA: TGCGCCAGCAGCCTTCTCGGCGGGGGGAACGAGCAGTACTTC

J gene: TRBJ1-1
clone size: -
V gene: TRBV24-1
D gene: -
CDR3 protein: CATSDSGLGNTEAFF
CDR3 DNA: TGTGCCACCAGTGATTCTGGACTGGGGAACACTGAAGCTTTCTTT

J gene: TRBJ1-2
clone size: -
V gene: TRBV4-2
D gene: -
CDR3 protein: CASSPGVGYGYTF
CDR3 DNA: TGTGCCAGCAGCCCAGGGGTGGGCTATGGCTACACCTTC

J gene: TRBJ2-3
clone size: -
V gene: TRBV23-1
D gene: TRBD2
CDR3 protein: CASSQPGLAASTDTQYF
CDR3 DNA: TGCGCCAGCAGTCAGCCGGGACTAGCGGCTAGCACAGATACGCAGTATTTT

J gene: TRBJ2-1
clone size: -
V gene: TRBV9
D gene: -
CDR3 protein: CASSVWGGANEQFF
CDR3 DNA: TGTGCCAGCAGCGTATGGGGTGGGGCGAATGAGCAGTTCTTC

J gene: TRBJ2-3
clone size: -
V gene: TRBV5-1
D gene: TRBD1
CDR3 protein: CASSLEGQHTDTQYF
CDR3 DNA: TGCGCCAGCAGCTTGGAGGGACAGCACACAGATACGCAGTATTTT

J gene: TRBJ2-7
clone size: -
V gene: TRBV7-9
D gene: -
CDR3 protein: CASSSLVGEQYF
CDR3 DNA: TGTGCCAGCAGTTCCCTAGTGGGCGAGCAGTACTTC

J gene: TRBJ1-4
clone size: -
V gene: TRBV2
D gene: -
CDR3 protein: CASRPPGGGEKLFF
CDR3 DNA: TGTGCCAGCAGACCTCCGGGAGGGGGGGAAAAACTGTTTTTT

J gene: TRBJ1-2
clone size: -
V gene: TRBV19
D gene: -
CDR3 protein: CASSRPGANYGYTF
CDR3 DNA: TGTGCCAGTAGTAGACCGGGGGCTAACTATGGCTACACCTTC

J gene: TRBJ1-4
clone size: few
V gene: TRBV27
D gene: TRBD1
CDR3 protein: CASSFNRGWSNEKLFF
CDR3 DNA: TGTGCCAGCAGTTTTAACAGGGGTTGGAGTAATGAAAAACTGTTTTTT

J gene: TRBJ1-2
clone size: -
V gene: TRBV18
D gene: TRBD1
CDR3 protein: CASSHETGGRTYGYTF
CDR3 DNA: TGTGCCAGCTCACACGAGACAGGGGGCCGGACCTATGGCTACACCTTC

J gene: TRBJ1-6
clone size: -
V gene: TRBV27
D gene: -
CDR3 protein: CASSSYRDSPLHF
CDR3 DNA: TGTGCCAGCAGTTCCTACAGGGATTCACCCCTCCACTTT

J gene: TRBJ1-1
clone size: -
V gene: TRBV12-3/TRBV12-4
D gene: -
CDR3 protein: CASSQTMNTEAFF
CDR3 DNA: TGTGCCAGCAGTCAGACAATGAACACTGAAGCTTTCTTT

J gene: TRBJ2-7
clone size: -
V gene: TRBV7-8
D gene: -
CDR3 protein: CASSLGQLRGQYF
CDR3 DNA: TGTGCCAGCAGCTTAGGACAGCTACGTGGGCAGTACTTC

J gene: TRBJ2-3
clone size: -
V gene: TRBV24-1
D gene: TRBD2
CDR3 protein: CATSGPAPSGATGADTQYF
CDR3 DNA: TGTGCCACCAGTGGCCCTGCACCTAGCGGGGCTACCGGGGCAGATACGCAGTATTTT

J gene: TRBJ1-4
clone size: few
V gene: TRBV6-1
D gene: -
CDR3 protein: CASSEGSRNQATNEKLFF
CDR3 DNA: TGTGCCAGCAGTGAAGGTTCTAGGAACCAAGCAACTAATGAAAAACTGTTTTTT

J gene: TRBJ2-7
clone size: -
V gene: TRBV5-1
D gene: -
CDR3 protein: CASSLRGTDRDEQYF
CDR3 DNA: TGCGCCAGCAGCTTGAGGGGCACCGATCGCGACGAGCAGTACTTC

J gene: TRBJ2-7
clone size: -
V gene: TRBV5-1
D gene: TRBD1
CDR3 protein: CASSVGTGQSYEQYF
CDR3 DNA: TGCGCCAGCAGCGTGGGGACAGGACAATCCTACGAGCAGTACTTC